The 8 T cell receptor beta chains in this list originate from one sample, sequenced in a study of blood T cells in healthy people across ages. A second 7 to 11 cycle PCR used barcoded and J-beta primers. A single record per CDR3 protein comes from TCRdb applying MiXCR to the 5' RACE reads. The repertoire holds about 670,000 distinct CDR3 sequences, with about 51% as singletons. Sample: blood. The receptors stem from a woman at least 80 years old in good health.

V usage is TRBV21-1 and J usage is TRBJ2-5; the tabulated D call, TRBD2, remains unverified against the DNA. TRBV21-1 is tagged as a pseudogene. The CDR3 covers 18 residues. The CDR3 DNA is TGTGCCAGCAGCAAAGATAAAGCTAGCGGGTGCTACCAAGAGACCCAGTACTTC. Amino acid sequence: CASSKDKASGCYQETQYF.

V usage is TRBV12-3 or TRBV12-4 and J usage is TRBJ2-4; 7 bases map to TRBD2. The DNA end favors TRBJ2-5, so the J call may be wrong. This CDR3 has 16 amino acids. CDR3 residues: CASSLASTGGRETQYF. CDR3 nucleotides: TGTGCCAGCAGTTTAGCGTCGACTGGCGGGAGAGAGACCCAGTACTTC.

V gene TRBV20-1 combines with J gene TRBJ2-3, with D perhaps TRBD1 (5 bases). The CDR3 extends over 14 amino acids. Germline values: CDR1 DFQATT, CDR2 SNEGSKA (reference sequence). V was trimmed by 5 bases and J by 0 bases, leaving 12 bases between them. The CDR3 reads CSAPTQDSTDTQYF. In nucleotides, the CDR3 is TGCAGTGCTCCTACACAGGACAGCACAGATACGCAGTATTTT.

Concerning this clonotype itself: A clone one base away is much larger, so this may be a read error. V gene TRBV2 combines with J gene TRBJ2-5, with D unclear. Germline V CDR1 and CDR2: SNHLY, FYNNEI. The CDR3 loop spans 12 amino acids. Trimming removed 5 bases at V and 7 bases at J, with 11 bases between. The CDR3 protein is CASSTDKGTQYF. The DNA of the CDR3 is TGTGCCAGCAGTACCGACAAGGGGACCCAGTACTTC.

The rearrangement uses TRBV5-1 and TRBJ2-3; 10 bases line up with TRBD2. In germline, CDR1 is SGHRS, CDR2 YFSETQ. With V trimmed by 0 bases and J by 5 bases, 9 bases remained unmatched. The CDR3 loop spans 17 amino acids. The CDR3 DNA reads TGCGCCAGCAGCTTGGTCCTAGCGGGGGCGCGCGGAGATACGCAGTATTTT. Translated: CASSLVLAGARGDTQYF.

This clonotype was recorded at least ten times. The chain joins TRBV7-9 to TRBJ2-1; 9 nucleotides match TRBD2. The CDR3 extends over 11 amino acids. CDR1 is SEHNR and CDR2 is FQNEAQ in the germline V gene (reference sequence). Here the CDR3 reads CVCGSGGERFF. The CDR3 DNA sequence: TGTGTATGCGGTAGCGGGGGCGAACGGTTCTTC.

This clonotype showed up many times. The chain has TRBV7-3 and TRBJ1-2; TRBD1 might be the D (6 bases). The CDR3 sequence is 14 residues long. Germline values: CDR1 SGHTA, CDR2 FQGTGA. Deletions cut 9 bases from V and 1 base from J, with 15 bases between. The CDR3 sequence is CARGAQGNNYGYTF. CDR3 DNA sequence: TGTGCCAGGGGGGCGCAGGGGAATAACTATGGCTACACCTTC.

Many counts were recorded for this clonotype. The chain recombines TRBV7-2 with TRBJ2-7; TRBD2 aligns across 14 bases. CDR1 is SGHTA, CDR2 FQGNSA, per germline. The CDR3 contains 16 residues. The trim removed 1 base at V and 4 bases at J, leaving 3 bases unmatched. In nucleotides, the CDR3 is TGTGCCAGCAGCTTAGAGGGGACTAGCGGGAGATACGAGCAGTACTTC. Its protein is CASSLEGTSGRYEQYF.